This TCR beta chain was observed in a study of cytomegalovirus exposure and HLA in healthy donors. With 60 Vbeta and 13 Jbeta primers, the PCR was carried out. Data came from immunoSEQ multiplex PCR; TCRdb stores just in-frame clones and leaves some out. The sample yields approximately 200,000 clones, about four fifths seen once. CDR1 LNHNV and CDR2 YYDKDF come from the germline V gene (reference sequence). The CDR3 totals 16 residues. Between the trimmed V and J ends, which lost 0 bases and 6 bases, there was a span of 17 bases. Sequencing was performed on PBMCs. The chain combines TRBV15 with TRBJ1-2; D is perhaps TRBD1 (5 bases). This TCR was sampled from a girl aged 5-17 years in good health and CMV-seropositive. DNA of the CDR3: TGTGCCACCAGCAGAGATCTCATTGGGGGGATTCATGGCTACACCTTC. It is translated as CATSRDLIGGIHGYTF. Looking up the rest from reference TRBV15 and TRBJ1-2 gives the full variable domain: DAMVIQNPRYQVTQFGKPVTLSCSQTLNHNVMYWYQQKSSQAPKLLFHYYDKDFNNEADTPDNFQSRRPNTSFCFLDIRSPGLGDTAMYLCATSRDLIGGIHGYTFGSGTRLTVV.